Each of the 28 T cell receptor beta chains below was sequenced from the same sample in a study of T cell responses to AZD1222 COVID-19 vaccine (dated by TCRdb to the early 2020s). Taken with the paper, the label for time point translates to: about 28 days (+/-7) after the second vaccine dose. The library came from the immunoSEQ multiplex PCR assay. The clones in this table, taken by TCRdb from immuneACCESS, are in-frame only. Not every clone is retained; where verified, under half of the shortfall comes from an unresolved V gene, and the cause of the rest is unknown. The sample table contains around 67,000 clones; only one count was recorded for about four fifths of them. 5.5% to 7% of the sample is taken by the ten largest. Sequencing used peripheral blood, obtained 28 days after the second AZD1222 dose. Receptors originate from an adult who received the AZD1222 COVID-19 vaccine.

The chain couples TRBV6-5 to TRBJ1-2, with D possibly matching TRBD1 (5 bases). Germline-derived CDR1 and CDR2 are MNHEY and SVGAGI. Trimming pared 7 bases from V and 5 bases from J, leaving 11 bases between. The CDR3 runs to 12 residues. CDR3 DNA: TGTGCCAGCAACGGGGGAGAGTATGGCTACACCTTC. Its translation: CASNGGEYGYTF.

The chain carries TRBV6-6 and TRBJ1-4; 9 bases align to TRBD1. Germline lookup yields CDR1 MNHNY and CDR2 SVGAGI (reference sequence). CDR3 size: 16 residues. Germline trimming cut 0 bases from V and 7 bases from J; bases unmatched to any gene: 6. The CDR3 DNA reads TGTGCCAGCAGTTACTCGAGAGGGGACAGGGTTGAAAAACTGTTTTTT. Translation gives CASSYSRGDRVEKLFF.

J is TRBJ2-4 and V is TRBV19; 7 nucleotides agree with TRBD2. CDR1 is LNHDA, CDR2 SQIVND, per germline (reference sequence). The CDR3 sequence is 12 residues long. V dropped 5 bases and J dropped 7; count of bases not matched to a gene: 2. The CDR3 region is CASSWGGNIQYF. CDR3 coding DNA: TGTGCCAGTAGTTGGGGGGGGAACATTCAGTACTTC.

This clone was seen a handful of times. The chain has TRBV14 and TRBJ2-6; 8 bases fit TRBD2. This CDR3 has 18 residues. The V segment lost 1 base and the J segment 0 bases; nucleotides outside the gene matches: 5. The V gene's germline CDR1 is SGHDN and CDR2 FVKESK. This CDR3 reads CASSQVTSGGSGANVLTF. CDR3 coding DNA: TGTGCCAGCAGCCAAGTAACTAGCGGTGGCTCTGGGGCCAACGTCCTGACTTTC.

The rearrangement joins TRBV27 to TRBJ2-7; 8 nucleotides line up with TRBD1. V trimming: 2 bases; J trimming: 3 bases; junction bases outside the gene matches: 3. Germline assignment: CDR1 MNHEY and CDR2 SMNVEV (reference sequence). This CDR3 spans 14 amino acids. The chain's CDR3 is CASSLGDRGYEQYF. The CDR3 DNA is TGTGCCAGCAGTTTAGGAGACAGGGGCTACGAGCAGTACTTC.

This rearrangement joins TRBV25-1 to TRBJ2-1; 15 nucleotides match TRBD2. The CDR3 has 18 residues. CDR1 and CDR2 (germline): MGHDK, SYGVNS. V trimming: 8 bases; J trimming: 0 bases; junction bases outside the gene matches: 8. CDR3 sequence reads: CASEGLAGGMSSYNEQFF. As DNA, the CDR3 is TGTGCCAGCGAGGGACTAGCGGGGGGCATGAGCTCCTACAATGAGCAGTTCTTC.

The chain links TRBV7-2 to TRBJ2-1, with 10 bases that match TRBD2. There are 16 residues in the CDR3. J lost 9 bases, V lost 1 base, and 9 bases had no gene match. Germline V gives CDR1 SGHTA, CDR2 FQGNSA. The CDR3 DNA follows: TGTGCCAGCAGCTTAGAAATGTCTAGCGGGGGCTTTGAGCAGTTCTTC. Residues: CASSLEMSSGGFEQFF.

This chain connects TRBV4-2 to TRBJ1-2, with 9 bases aligning to TRBD1. The CDR3 is made up of 14 amino acids. Germline CDR1 LGHNA, CDR2 YNFKEQ. Trimming at V came to 3 bases and at J to 4 bases, leaving 3 bases not matched to a gene. The CDR3 loop is CASSQADRGYGYTF. The CDR3 DNA sequence: TGTGCCAGCAGCCAGGCGGACAGGGGCTATGGCTACACCTTC.

This clone was seen a few times. The J gene is TRBJ2-1, the V gene TRBV7-2; 8 bases are a match to TRBD2. The CDR3 contains 13 residues. V shed 0 bases and J 15 bases; nucleotides not matched to a gene: 7. CDR1 is SGHTA, CDR2 FQGNSA, per germline. The CDR3 DNA follows: TGTGCCAGCAGCTTAGCGGGCAGCGGGGGTTCGTTCTTC. Translating gives CASSLAGSGGSFF.

V is TRBV6-1 and J is TRBJ2-2; 8 nucleotides line up with TRBD1. Looked up from germline, CDR1 is MNHNS and CDR2 is SASEGT. CDR3 size: 18 residues. V was pared by 2 bases and J by 0 bases, with 8 bases of the junction left unmatched. CDR3 sequence: CASSERWDRRTNTGELFF. The CDR3, as DNA: TGTGCCAGCAGTGAACGTTGGGACAGGCGAACGAACACCGGGGAGCTGTTTTTT.

The rearrangement uses TRBV7-8 and TRBJ1-1; 7 bases fit TRBD1. The CDR3 has 17 amino acids. The J segment lost 0 bases and the V segment lost 4 bases, leaving 11 bases of the junction unmatched. CDR1 SGHVS and CDR2 FQNEAQ come from the germline V gene. The CDR3 region is CASSWTGRTLMNTEAFF. CDR3 in DNA: TGTGCCAGCAGCTGGACAGGCCGGACCCTAATGAACACTGAAGCTTTCTTT.

About this clone itself: The same CDR3 is also encoded by other DNA sequences in this sample. V and J are TRBV7-9 and TRBJ2-5; D remains ambiguous. Germline V gene data show CDR1 as SEHNR and CDR2 as FQNEAQ (reference sequence). Trimming shortened V by 5 bases and J by 1 base, and 8 bases separated the two germline ends. CDR3 length equals 13 residues. DNA of the CDR3: TGTGCCAGCAGCCCGACCCTCCAAGAGACCCAGTACTTC. It yields the protein CASSPTLQETQYF.

The chain employs TRBV19 and TRBJ1-1, with 7 bases matching TRBD1. From germline, CDR1 is LNHDA and CDR2 SQIVND (reference sequence). The J segment lost 4 bases and the V segment lost 3 bases, leaving 14 bases of the junction unmatched. CDR3 length: 17 amino acids. CDR3 nucleotide sequence: TGTGCCAGTAGTATGAGCAGGGGGACGTTACTGGCCACTGAAGCTTTCTTT. Its translation is CASSMSRGTLLATEAFF.

The chain employs TRBV4-3 and TRBJ2-6; D gene uncertain. CDR3 size: 15 residues. The V end lost 5 bases, the J end lost 4 bases, and 12 bases lay between the germline ends. Germline loops: CDR1 LGHNA, CDR2 YSLEER. CDR3 sequence: CASSWVWKGANVLTF. Written as DNA, the CDR3 is TGCGCCAGCAGCTGGGTTTGGAAGGGGGCCAACGTCCTGACTTTC.

The CDR3 spells CASSLSRTGSNEKLFF. CDR3 in DNA: TGTGCCAGCAGCCTAAGCCGGACAGGGAGTAATGAAAAACTGTTTTTT. This chain links TRBV7-9 with TRBJ1-4, with 8 nucleotides matching TRBD1. This CDR3 has 16 amino acids. V was pared by 5 bases and J by 4 bases, with 9 bases of the junction left unmatched. Germline values: CDR1 SEHNR, CDR2 FQNEAQ (reference sequence).

J is TRBJ1-1 and V is TRBV7-9; 10 bases are shared with TRBD1. With 3 bases clipped from V and 4 bases from J, the junction kept 5 bases outside the gene matches. CDR3 length: 15 residues. Looked up from germline, CDR1 is SEHNR and CDR2 is FQNEAQ (reference sequence). CDR3 loop: CASSLTGGAGTEAFF. The DNA of the CDR3 is TGTGCCAGCAGCTTGACAGGGGGCGCGGGCACTGAAGCTTTCTTT.

About this clone itself: The junction departs from the called germline gene at one end, perhaps through a read error. The rearrangement links TRBV7-2 to TRBJ2-3, with a tentative D call TRBD2 (5 bases). There are 15 residues in the CDR3. Germline V gives CDR1 SGHTA, CDR2 FQGNSA. CDR3 residues: CAGSFRSSQRYTQYF. The CDR3 region has the DNA TGTGCCGGCAGCTTCAGGTCCTCCCAGCGGTATACGCAGTATTTT.

The chain joins TRBV27 to TRBJ2-1, with 11 bases lining up with TRBD2. The germline CDR1 and CDR2 sequences are MNHEY and SMNVEV (reference sequence). The CDR3 is 15 amino acids. The V segment lost 0 bases and the J segment 8 bases; nucleotides outside the gene matches: 3. CDR3 sequence reads: CASSLSSGGAYEQFF. CDR3 in DNA: TGTGCCAGCAGTTTATCTAGCGGGGGGGCGTATGAGCAGTTCTTC.

The V gene is TRBV5-1, the J gene TRBJ1-4; 9 bases are a match to TRBD1. The CDR3 is 15 residues long. V was clipped by 0 bases and J by 7 bases; unmatched bases: 4. Germline V gene data show CDR1 as SGHRS and CDR2 as YFSETQ. The chain's CDR3 is CASSLAGTGLEKLFF. The DNA of the CDR3 is TGCGCCAGCAGCTTGGCCGGGACAGGGCTTGAAAAACTGTTTTTT.

V usage is TRBV10-1 and J usage is TRBJ1-5; the D is unclear. V shed 2 bases and J shed 6 bases, with 5 bases lying between them. There are 12 residues in the CDR3. Per germline, CDR1 WNHNN and CDR2 SYGVQD (reference sequence). CDR3 residues: CASSEGSQPQHF. The CDR3 bases are TGCGCCAGCAGTGAGGGCTCTCAGCCCCAGCATTTT.

This chain links TRBV19 with TRBJ2-7; D possibly corresponds to TRBD2 (5 bases). There are 16 residues in the CDR3. The ends were cut back, 3 bases at V and 3 bases at J, with 18 bases in the middle. The germline V gene has CDR1 LNHDA and CDR2 SQIVND (reference sequence). CDR3 protein: CASSMMRDAPFYEQYF. The CDR3, as DNA: TGTGCCAGTAGTATGATGAGGGATGCACCTTTCTACGAGCAGTACTTC. Drawing the rest from reference TRBV19 and TRBJ2-7, the complete variable domain is DGGITQSPKYLFRKEGQNVTLSCEQNLNHDAMYWYRQDPGQGLRLIYYSQIVNDFQKGDIAEGYSVSREKKESFPLTVTSAQKNPTAFYLCASSMMRDAPFYEQYFGPGTRLTVT.

This clone was detected only a few times. J is TRBJ1-2 and V is TRBV14; no clear D gene. The V end lost 5 bases, the J end lost 3 bases, and 13 bases lay between the germline ends. CDR1 is SGHDN and CDR2 is FVKESK in the germline V gene. The length of the CDR3 is 14 residues. CDR3: CASSARGGDYGYTF. The CDR3 DNA follows: TGTGCCAGCAGCGCACGCGGCGGTGACTATGGCTACACCTTC.

The CDR3 protein is CASSSQSVKTQYF. The DNA for the CDR3 is TGTGCCAGCAGTTCGCAATCGGTGAAGACCCAGTACTTC. The chain combines TRBV11-2 with TRBJ2-5; D call uncertain. The V end was cut by 6 bases, the J end by 6 bases, with 14 bases between. Germline values: CDR1 SGHAT, CDR2 FQNNGV. CDR3 size: 13 residues.

V gene TRBV18 combines with J gene TRBJ2-3; 14 bases match TRBD2. The CDR3 is made up of 17 amino acids. V was clipped by 0 bases and J by 4 bases; unmatched bases: 3. Germline CDR1 is KGHSH and CDR2 is LQKENI. The CDR3 DNA is TGTGCCAGCTCACCACCGTTGACTAGCGGGGGGGCAGATACGCAGTATTTT. It yields the protein CASSPPLTSGGADTQYF. The variable domain in full, with the rest retrieved from reference TRBV18 and TRBJ2-3, is NAGVMQNPRHLVRRRGQEARLRCSPMKGHSHVYWYRQLPEEGLKFMVYLQKENIIDESGMPKERFSAEFPKEGPSILRIQQVVRGDSAAYFCASSPPLTSGGADTQYFGPGTRLTVL.

A single count supports this clone. This chain links TRBV21-1 with TRBJ2-7. TRBV21-1 counts as a pseudogene. CDR3 length: 17 residues. For the CDR3, the DNA is TGTGCCAGCAGCATTCCTGACCGGGACCGCTTATCCTACGAGCAGTACTTC. Translating it yields CASSIPDRDRLSYEQYF.

The chain carries TRBV7-2 and TRBJ1-5, with TRBD1 as a possible D gene (5 bases). Trimming removed 1 base at V and 11 bases at J, with 15 bases between. This CDR3 spans 14 amino acids. Germline V gene sequence: CDR1 SGHTA, CDR2 FQGNSA. DNA for the CDR3: TGTGCCAGCAGCTTAGGAAGGGCCCAAGGGGCCCAGCATTTT. Translation gives CASSLGRAQGAQHF.

The chain joins TRBV11-2 to TRBJ2-2; no firm D call. The V gene lost 5 bases and the J gene lost 6 bases, with 13 bases spanning the gap. Germline V gene sequence: CDR1 SGHAT, CDR2 FQNNGV. This CDR3 region has 14 residues. CDR3 protein: CASSLNPAAGELFF. The CDR3 region has the DNA TGTGCCAGCAGCCTAAACCCGGCGGCCGGGGAGCTGTTTTTT.

The J gene is TRBJ1-1, the V gene TRBV15; D uncertain. This CDR3 contains 14 residues. Trimming removed 0 bases from V and 1 base from J, with 6 bases in between. Germline V gives CDR1 LNHNV, CDR2 YYDKDF (reference sequence). In DNA form, the CDR3 reads TGTGCCACCAGCAGAGATTTGGGGAACACTGAAGCTTTCTTT. Translating gives CATSRDLGNTEAFF.